This TCR beta chain was found in a study of T cell responses to AZD1222 COVID-19 vaccine. Broader study findings: The peak T cell response came first, and repertoires were sampled only after it. Clonal diversity was possibly underestimated, and white British individuals and females predominated among donors. A rise in Spike-specific TCR breadth and depth followed two AZD1222 doses. CD4 TCRs linked to vaccination spanned spike, dominating at 160-218 and 743-854.

Produced via immunoSEQ multiplex PCR; TCRdb's table is partial and in-frame only. Of fewer than 85,000 clones listed, around nine tenths are singletons. Germline CDR1 is MDHEN and CDR2 is SYDVKM. The J segment lost 0 bases and the V segment lost 6 bases, leaving 17 bases of the junction unmatched. The CDR3 spans 19 residues. A word on this clone: What it recognizes is unknown.

Sequencing used peripheral blood, obtained 28 days after the second dose of the MenACWY control vaccine. This sequence joins TRBV28 and TRBJ1-5, with TRBD1 identical over 7 bases. The sequence was obtained from an adult who received the MenACWY meningococcal vaccine as a control. CDR3 in amino acids: CASSLPGQAGGYSNQPQHF. CDR3 nucleotide sequence: TGTGCCAGCAGCCTTCCCGGACAGGCGGGGGGCTATAGCAATCAGCCCCAGCATTTT.